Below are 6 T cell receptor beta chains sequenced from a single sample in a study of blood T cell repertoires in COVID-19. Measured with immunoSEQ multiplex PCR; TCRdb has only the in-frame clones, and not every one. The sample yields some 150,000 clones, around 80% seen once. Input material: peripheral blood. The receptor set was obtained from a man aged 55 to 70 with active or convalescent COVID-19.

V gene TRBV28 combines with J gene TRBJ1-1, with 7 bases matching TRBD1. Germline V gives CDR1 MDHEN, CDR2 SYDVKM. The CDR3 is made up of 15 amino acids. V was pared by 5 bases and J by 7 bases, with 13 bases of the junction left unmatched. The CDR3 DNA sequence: TGTGCCAGCAGTCCCCCGACAGGGTCGAAGGTTGAAGCTTTCTTT. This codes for CASSPPTGSKVEAFF.

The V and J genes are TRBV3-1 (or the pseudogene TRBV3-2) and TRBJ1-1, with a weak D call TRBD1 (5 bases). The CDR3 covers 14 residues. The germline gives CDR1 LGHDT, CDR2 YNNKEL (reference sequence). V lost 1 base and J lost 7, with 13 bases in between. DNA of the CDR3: TGTGCCAGCAGCCAAGGACGGGCCAGGGATGAAGCTTTCTTT. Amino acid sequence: CASSQGRARDEAFF.

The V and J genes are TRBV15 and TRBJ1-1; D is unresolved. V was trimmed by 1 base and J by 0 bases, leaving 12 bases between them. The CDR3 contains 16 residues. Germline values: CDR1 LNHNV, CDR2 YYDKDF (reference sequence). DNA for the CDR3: TGTGCCACCAGCAGAGTTCCACTGGGAGTGAACACTGAAGCTTTCTTT. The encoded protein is CATSRVPLGVNTEAFF.

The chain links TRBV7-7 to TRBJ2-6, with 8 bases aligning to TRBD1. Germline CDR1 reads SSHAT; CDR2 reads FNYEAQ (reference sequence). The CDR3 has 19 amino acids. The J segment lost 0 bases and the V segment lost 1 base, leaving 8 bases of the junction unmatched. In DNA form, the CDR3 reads TGTGCCAGCAGCTTAGGGCCGGGACAGGTGGGCTCTGGGGCCAACGTCCTGACTTTC. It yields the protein CASSLGPGQVGSGANVLTF.

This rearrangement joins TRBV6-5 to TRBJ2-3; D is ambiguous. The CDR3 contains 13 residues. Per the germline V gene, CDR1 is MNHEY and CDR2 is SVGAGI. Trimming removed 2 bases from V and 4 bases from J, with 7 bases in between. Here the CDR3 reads CASSYAAADTQYF. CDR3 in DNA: TGTGCCAGCAGTTACGCGGCGGCAGATACGCAGTATTTT.

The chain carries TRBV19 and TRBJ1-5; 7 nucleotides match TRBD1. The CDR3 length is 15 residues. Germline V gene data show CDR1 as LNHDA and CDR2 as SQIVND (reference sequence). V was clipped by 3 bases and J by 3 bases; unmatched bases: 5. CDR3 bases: TGTGCCAGTAGTATGGGACAGAGGGACAATCAGCCCCAGCATTTT. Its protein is CASSMGQRDNQPQHF.